This T cell receptor (beta chain) was sequenced for a study of T cell responses to AZD1222 COVID-19 vaccine. Study results and caveats: Samples come after the peak T cell response, not at day 14.

This CDR3 has 12 residues. The V end lost 5 bases, the J end lost 6 bases, and 11 bases lay between the germline ends. Libraries were prepared by immunoSEQ multiplex PCR; TCRdb keeps only in-frame clonotypes and omits some of them. The repertoire holds roughly 100,000 clones, with over 80% as singletons. With respect to this clone: The antigen is undetermined.

V usage is TRBV12-3 or TRBV12-4 and J usage is TRBJ2-7, with a possible D match to TRBD1 (6 bases). The input for sequencing was peripheral blood, taken on day 0 of AZD1222 vaccination. This receptor was taken from an adult in good health. The CDR3 protein is CASSTGTPEQYF. The CDR3 DNA reads TGTGCCAGCAGTACCGGGACACCCGAGCAGTACTTC.